The clone carrying this TCR beta chain has a handful of counts. Its specificity is not known. CDR3 length equals 15 residues. V was cut by 8 bases and J by 3 bases, with 17 bases left in between. This entry belongs to a study of identical twins. Findings and caveats of the study: The conclusions drew on cross-sectional statistical analysis instead of tracking the same donors. The degree of excess twin sharing was weaker in beta out-of-frame sequences. Beta clonotypes that were abundant in cord blood contained fewer insertions, a pattern absent from memory repertoires.

Addition of a universal primer site occurred through template switching, and cDNA carried unique molecular identifiers. In TCRdb, the 5' RACE reads were re-called with MiXCR into one record per CDR3 protein. The sample contains roughly 250,000 distinct CDR3 sequences, about 14% of which appear only once. Sequenced: memory (CD45RO+) T cells sorted from blood. J is TRBJ2-4 and V is TRBV12-3 or TRBV12-4, with TRBD2 as a possible D gene (5 bases). This clonotype was sampled from a woman aged 18-29 years in good health. The CDR3 bases are TGTGCCAGCCTGCCTTCCGGGGTCGGCAAAAACATTCAGTACTTC. Its protein is CASLPSGVGKNIQYF.